Detailed here is one T cell receptor (beta chain). This entry comes from a study of glioma-infiltrating T cells after dendritic cell vaccination. Overall study: Dendritic cell vaccine was injected intradermally three times, biweekly.

Amplification used 60 V beta primers and 13 J beta primers. Here immunoSEQ multiplex PCR was the method, and the copy in TCRdb shows in-frame clones only, minus some. The table includes 99,000 or so clones, 75% to 90% detected once. Sample time point: after dendritic cell vaccination, including at tumor progression/relapse. Sequences were derived from blood, sampled after dendritic cell vaccination. The origin of this receptor is a human donor with glioblastoma.

CDR3 DNA sequence: TGTGCTAGCTGGCCGGGAACCGGCGAGCAGTACTTC. It codes for CASWPGTGEQYF. The chain carries TRBV12-5 and TRBJ2-7; possible D gene TRBD2, 5 bases. The CDR3 has 12 amino acids. CDR1 is LGHNT and CDR2 is FRNRAP in the germline V gene. The ends were cut back, 9 bases at V and 6 bases at J, with 15 bases in the middle.